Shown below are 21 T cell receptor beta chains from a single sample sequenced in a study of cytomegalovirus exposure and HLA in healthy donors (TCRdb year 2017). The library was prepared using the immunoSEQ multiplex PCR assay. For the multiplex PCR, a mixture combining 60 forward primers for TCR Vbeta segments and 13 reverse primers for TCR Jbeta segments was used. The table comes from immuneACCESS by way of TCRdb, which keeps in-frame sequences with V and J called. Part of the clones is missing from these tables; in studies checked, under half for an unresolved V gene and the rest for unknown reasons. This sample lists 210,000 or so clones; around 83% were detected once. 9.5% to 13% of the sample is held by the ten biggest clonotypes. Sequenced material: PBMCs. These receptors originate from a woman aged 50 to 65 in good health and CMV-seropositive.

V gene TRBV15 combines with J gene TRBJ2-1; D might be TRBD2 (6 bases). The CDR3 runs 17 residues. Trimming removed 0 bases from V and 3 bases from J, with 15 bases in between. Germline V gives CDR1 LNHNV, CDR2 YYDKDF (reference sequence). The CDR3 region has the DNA TGTGCCACCAGCAGAGATCGTCTAGGTAGCGGCTACAATGAGCAGTTCTTC. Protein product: CATSRDRLGSGYNEQFF.

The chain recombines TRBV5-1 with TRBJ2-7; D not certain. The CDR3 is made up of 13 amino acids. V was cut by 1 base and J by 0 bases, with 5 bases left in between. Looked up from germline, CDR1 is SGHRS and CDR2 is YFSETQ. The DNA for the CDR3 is TGCGCCAGCAGCTTGACAGCCTCCTACGAGCAGTACTTC. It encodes CASSLTASYEQYF.

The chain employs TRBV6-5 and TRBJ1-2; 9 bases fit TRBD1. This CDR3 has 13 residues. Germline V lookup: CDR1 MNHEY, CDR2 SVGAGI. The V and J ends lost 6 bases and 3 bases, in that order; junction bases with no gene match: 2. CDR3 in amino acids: CASRGQGDYGYTF. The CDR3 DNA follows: TGTGCCAGCAGGGGACAGGGAGACTATGGCTACACCTTC.

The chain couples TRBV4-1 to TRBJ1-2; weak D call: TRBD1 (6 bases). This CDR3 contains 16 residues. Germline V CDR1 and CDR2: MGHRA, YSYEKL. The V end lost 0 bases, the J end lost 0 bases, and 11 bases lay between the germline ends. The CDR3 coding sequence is TGCGCCAGCAGCCAAGAAGGGGGGGGTGCTAACTATGGCTACACCTTC. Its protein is CASSQEGGGANYGYTF.

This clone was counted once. In nucleotides, the CDR3 is TGTGCCAGCAGTGACGACAGGGGTGGCATTCAGCCCCAGCATTTT. Protein: CASSDDRGGIQPQHF. The chain joins TRBV2 to TRBJ1-5; 8 nucleotides match TRBD1. The CDR3 runs 15 residues. From germline, CDR1 is SNHLY and CDR2 FYNNEI. V lost 3 bases and J lost 6; bases outside the gene matches: 7. The complete variable domain, with remaining parts taken from reference TRBV2 and TRBJ1-5, reads EPEVTQTPSHQVTQMGQEVILRCVPISNHLYFYWYRQILGQKVEFLVSFYNNEISEKSEIFDDQFSVERPDGSNFTLKIRSTKLEDSAMYFCASSDDRGGIQPQHFGDGTRLSIL.

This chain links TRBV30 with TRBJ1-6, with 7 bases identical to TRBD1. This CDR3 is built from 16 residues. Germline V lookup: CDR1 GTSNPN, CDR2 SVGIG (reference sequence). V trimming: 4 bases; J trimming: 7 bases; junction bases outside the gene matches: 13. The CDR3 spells CAWNYQTGTENSPLHF. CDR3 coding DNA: TGTGCCTGGAACTACCAGACCGGGACAGAGAATTCACCCCTCCACTTT.

CDR3 coding DNA: TGTGCCAGCAGTTACGGACAGGTCTACGAGCAGTACTTC. Translation gives CASSYGQVYEQYF. The chain has TRBV6-5 and TRBJ2-7, with 7 nucleotides matching TRBD1. CDR3 length equals 13 residues. J gave up 3 bases and V 2 bases, and 1 base lay outside the gene matches. Germline CDR1 is MNHEY and CDR2 is SVGAGI.

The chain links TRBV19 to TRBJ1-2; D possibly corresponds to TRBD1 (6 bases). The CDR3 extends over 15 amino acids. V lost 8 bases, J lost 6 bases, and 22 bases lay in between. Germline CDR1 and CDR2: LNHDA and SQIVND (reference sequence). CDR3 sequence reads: CASSVRGTQLNGYTF. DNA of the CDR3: TGTGCCAGTTCCGTTAGGGGGACCCAACTAAATGGCTACACCTTC.

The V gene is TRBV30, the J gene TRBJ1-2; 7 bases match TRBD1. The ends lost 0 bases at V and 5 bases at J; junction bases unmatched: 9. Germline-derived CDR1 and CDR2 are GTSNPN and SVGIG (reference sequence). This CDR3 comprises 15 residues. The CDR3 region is CAWSVRGGQHYGYTF. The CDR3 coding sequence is TGTGCCTGGAGTGTACGGGGGGGACAGCATTATGGCTACACCTTC.

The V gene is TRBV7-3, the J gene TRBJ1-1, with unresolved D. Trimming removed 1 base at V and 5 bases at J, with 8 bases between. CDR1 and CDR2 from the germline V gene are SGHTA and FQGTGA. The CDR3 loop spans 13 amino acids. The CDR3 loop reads CASSLMRGTEAFF. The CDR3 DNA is TGTGCCAGCAGCTTAATGCGAGGGACTGAAGCTTTCTTT.

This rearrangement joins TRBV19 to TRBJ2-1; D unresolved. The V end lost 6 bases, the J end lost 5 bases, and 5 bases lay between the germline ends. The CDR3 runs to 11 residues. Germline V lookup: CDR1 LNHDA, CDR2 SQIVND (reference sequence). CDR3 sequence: CASRRHNEQFF. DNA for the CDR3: TGTGCCAGTAGGCGCCACAATGAGCAGTTCTTC.

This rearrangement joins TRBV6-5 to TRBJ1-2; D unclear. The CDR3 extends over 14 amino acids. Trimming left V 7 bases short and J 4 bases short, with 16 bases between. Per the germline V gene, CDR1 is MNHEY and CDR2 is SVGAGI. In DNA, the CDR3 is TGTGCCAGCACTACCTCCCCCGGGTCCTATGGCTACACCTTC. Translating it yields CASTTSPGSYGYTF.

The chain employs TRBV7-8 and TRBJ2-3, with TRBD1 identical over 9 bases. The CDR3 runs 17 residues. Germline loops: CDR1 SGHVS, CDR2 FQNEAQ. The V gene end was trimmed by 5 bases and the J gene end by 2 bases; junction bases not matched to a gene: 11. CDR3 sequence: CASSPHGGTGTTDTQYF. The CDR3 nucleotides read TGTGCCAGCAGCCCCCATGGGGGGACAGGGACCACAGATACGCAGTATTTT.

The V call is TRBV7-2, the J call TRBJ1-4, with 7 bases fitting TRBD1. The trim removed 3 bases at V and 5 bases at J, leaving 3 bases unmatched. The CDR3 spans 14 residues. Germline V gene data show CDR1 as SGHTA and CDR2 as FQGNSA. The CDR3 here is CASSLIRGNEKLFF. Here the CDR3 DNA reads TGTGCCAGCAGCTTGATCAGGGGGAATGAAAAACTGTTTTTT.

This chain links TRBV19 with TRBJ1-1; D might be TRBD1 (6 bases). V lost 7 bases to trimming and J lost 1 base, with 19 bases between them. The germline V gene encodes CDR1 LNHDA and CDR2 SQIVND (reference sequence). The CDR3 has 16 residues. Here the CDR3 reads CASKGSGGRGNTEAFF. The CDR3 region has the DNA TGTGCCAGTAAAGGGTCAGGCGGCAGGGGGAACACTGAAGCTTTCTTT.

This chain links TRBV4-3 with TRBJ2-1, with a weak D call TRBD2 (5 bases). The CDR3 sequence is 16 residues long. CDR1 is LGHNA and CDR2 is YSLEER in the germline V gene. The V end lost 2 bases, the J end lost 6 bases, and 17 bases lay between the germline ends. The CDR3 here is CASSQSIGELVNEQFF. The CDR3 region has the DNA TGCGCCAGCAGCCAATCGATCGGGGAACTAGTCAATGAGCAGTTCTTC.

CDR3 protein: CASSGGIGQPQHF. The DNA for the CDR3 is TGTGCCAGCAGTGGAGGGATCGGGCAGCCCCAGCATTTT. The rearrangement uses TRBV7-2 and TRBJ1-5; no reliable D call. Per the germline V gene, CDR1 is SGHTA and CDR2 is FQGNSA. Trimming cost V 6 bases and J 7 bases, with 13 bases left between them. The CDR3 runs 13 residues.

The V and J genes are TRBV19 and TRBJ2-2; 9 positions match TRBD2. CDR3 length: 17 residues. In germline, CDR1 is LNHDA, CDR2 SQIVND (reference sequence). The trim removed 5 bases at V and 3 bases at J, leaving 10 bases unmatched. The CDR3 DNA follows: TGTGCCAGTAGTTGGTCTCCTAGCGGGATTTACACCGGGGAGCTGTTTTTT. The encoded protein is CASSWSPSGIYTGELFF.

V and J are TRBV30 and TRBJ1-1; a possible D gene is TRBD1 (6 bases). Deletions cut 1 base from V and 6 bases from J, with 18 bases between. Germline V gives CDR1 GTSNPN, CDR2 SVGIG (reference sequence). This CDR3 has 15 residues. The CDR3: CAWSAKLRGSAEAFF. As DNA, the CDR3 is TGTGCCTGGAGTGCCAAATTAAGGGGGAGCGCTGAAGCTTTCTTT.

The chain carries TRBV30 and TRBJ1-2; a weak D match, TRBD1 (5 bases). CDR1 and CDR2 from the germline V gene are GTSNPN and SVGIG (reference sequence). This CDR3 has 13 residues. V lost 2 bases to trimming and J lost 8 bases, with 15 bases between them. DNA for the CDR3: TGTGCCTGGAGTCCTGACAGTACTATGGGCTACACCTTC. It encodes CAWSPDSTMGYTF.

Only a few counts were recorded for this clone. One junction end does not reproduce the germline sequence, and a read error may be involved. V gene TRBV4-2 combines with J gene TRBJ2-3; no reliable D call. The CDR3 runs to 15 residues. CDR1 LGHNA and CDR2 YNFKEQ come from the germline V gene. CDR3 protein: CASSQDNQVSRTQYF. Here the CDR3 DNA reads TGTGCCAGCAGTCAAGACAACCAGGTTTCTCGTACGCAGTATTTT.